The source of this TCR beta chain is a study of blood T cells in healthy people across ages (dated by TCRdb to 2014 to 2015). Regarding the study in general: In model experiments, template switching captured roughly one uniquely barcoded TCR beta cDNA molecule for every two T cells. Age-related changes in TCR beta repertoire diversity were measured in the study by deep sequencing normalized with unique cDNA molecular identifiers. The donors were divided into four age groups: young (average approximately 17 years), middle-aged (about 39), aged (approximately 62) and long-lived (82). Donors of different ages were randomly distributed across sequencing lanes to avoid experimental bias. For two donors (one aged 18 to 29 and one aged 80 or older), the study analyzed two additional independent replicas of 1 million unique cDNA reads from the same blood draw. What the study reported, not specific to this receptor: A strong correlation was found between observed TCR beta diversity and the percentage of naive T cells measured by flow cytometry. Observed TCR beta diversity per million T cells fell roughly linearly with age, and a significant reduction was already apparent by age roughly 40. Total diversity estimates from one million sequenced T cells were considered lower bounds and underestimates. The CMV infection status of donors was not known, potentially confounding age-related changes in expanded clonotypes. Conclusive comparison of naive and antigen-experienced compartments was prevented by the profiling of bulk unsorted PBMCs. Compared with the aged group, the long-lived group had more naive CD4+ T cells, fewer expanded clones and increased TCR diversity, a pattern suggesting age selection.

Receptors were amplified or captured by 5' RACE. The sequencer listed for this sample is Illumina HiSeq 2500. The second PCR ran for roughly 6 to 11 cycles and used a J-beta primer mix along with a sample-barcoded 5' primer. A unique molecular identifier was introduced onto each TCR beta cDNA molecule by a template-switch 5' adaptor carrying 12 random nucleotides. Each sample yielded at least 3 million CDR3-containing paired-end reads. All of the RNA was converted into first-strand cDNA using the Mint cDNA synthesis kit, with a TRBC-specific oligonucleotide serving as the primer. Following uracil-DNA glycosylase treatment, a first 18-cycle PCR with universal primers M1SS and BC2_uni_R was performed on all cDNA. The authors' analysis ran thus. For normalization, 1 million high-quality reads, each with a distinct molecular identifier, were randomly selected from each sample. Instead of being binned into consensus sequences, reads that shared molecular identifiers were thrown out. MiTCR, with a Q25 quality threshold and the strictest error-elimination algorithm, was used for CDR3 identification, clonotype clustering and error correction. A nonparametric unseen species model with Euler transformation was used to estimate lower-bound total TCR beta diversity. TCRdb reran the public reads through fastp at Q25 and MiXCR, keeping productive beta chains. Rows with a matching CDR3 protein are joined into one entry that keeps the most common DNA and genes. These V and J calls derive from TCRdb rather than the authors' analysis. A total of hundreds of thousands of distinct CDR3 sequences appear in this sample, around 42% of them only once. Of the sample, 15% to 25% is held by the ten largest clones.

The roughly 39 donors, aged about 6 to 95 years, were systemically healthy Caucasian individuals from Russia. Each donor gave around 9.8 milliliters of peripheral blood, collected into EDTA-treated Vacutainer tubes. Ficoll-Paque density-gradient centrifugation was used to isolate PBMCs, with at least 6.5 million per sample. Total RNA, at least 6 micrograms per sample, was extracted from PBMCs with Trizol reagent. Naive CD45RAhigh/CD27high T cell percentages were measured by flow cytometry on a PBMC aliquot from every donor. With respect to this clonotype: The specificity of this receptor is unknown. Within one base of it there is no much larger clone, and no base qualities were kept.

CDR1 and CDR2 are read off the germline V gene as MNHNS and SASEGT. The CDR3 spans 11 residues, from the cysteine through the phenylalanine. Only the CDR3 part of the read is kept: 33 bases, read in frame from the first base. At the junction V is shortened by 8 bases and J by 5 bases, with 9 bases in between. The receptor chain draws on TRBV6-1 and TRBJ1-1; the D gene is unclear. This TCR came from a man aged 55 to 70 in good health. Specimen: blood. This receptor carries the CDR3 CASCWTTEAFF. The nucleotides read TGTGCCAGCTGTTGGACGACTGAAGCTTTCTTT.